This TCR beta chain was sequenced in a study of identical twins. Germline CDR1 reads SGHDN; CDR2 reads FVKESK. CDR3 length: 15 residues. Deletions cut 4 bases from V and 0 bases from J, with 12 bases between. TCRdb re-analysed the 5' RACE reads in MiXCR, keeping a single row per CDR3 protein. Here the sample spans 1.5 million to 2 million distinct CDR3 sequences, about 30% being singletons. The J gene is TRBJ1-1, the V gene TRBV14; D remains ambiguous. The clonotype originates from a newborn girl in good health. The sequenced material came from cord blood. CDR3 bases: TGTGCCAGCAGCCCGTTAACAGAGATGAACACTGAAGCTTTCTTT. Translated: CASSPLTEMNTEAFF.